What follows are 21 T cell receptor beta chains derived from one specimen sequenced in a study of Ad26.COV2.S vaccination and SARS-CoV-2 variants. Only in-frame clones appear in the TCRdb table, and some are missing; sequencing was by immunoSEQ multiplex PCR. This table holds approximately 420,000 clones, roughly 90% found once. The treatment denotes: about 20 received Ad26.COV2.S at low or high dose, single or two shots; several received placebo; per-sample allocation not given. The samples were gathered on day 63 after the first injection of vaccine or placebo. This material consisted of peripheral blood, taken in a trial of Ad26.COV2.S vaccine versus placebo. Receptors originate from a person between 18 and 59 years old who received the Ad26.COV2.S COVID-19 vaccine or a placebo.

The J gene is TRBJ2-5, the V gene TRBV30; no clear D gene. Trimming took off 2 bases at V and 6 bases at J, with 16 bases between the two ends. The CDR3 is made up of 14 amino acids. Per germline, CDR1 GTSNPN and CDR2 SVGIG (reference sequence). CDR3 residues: CAWSPLVGLQTQYF. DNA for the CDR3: TGTGCCTGGAGTCCCCTCGTAGGCCTCCAGACCCAGTACTTC.

Written as DNA, the CDR3 is TGTGCCACCAGTCCCGCCAGGACAGGGGCCGGGGACGAGCAGTACTTC. Translating it yields CATSPARTGAGDEQYF. The chain employs TRBV24-1 and TRBJ2-7, with 9 positions matching TRBD1. V lost 6 bases and J lost 5; bases outside the gene matches: 13. This CDR3 is 16 amino acids long. CDR1 and CDR2 (germline): KGHDR, SFDVKD.

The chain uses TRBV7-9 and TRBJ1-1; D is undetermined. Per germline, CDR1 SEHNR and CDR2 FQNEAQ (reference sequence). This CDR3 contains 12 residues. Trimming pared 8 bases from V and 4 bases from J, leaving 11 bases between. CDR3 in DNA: TGTGCCAGCTTACTCGGAGGCACTGAAGCTTTCTTT. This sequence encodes CASLLGGTEAFF.

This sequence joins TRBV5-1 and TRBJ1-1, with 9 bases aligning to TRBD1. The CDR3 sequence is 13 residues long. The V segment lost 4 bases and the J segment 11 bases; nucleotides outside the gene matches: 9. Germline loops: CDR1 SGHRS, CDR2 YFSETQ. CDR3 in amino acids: CASSPGTGLFAFF. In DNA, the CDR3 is TGCGCCAGCAGCCCCGGGACAGGGCTTTTTGCTTTCTTT.

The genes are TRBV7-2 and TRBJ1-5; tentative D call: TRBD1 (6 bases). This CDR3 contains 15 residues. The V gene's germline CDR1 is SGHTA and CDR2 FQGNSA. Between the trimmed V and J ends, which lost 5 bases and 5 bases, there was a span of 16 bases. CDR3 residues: CASSPVKQGYQPQHF. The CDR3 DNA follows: TGTGCCAGCAGCCCCGTTAAACAGGGATATCAGCCCCAGCATTTT.

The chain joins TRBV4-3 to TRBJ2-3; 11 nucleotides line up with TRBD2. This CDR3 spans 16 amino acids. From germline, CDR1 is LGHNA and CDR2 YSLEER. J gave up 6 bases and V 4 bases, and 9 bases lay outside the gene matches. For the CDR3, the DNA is TGCGCCAGCAGCCCCTTGGTAGCGGGGGGGCGGGATACGCAGTATTTT. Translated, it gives CASSPLVAGGRDTQYF.

The CDR3 protein is CASSELGSTYEQYF. CDR3 sequence (DNA): TGTGCCAGCAGTGAATTGGGGTCTACCTACGAGCAGTACTTC. The gene calls are TRBV25-1 and TRBJ2-7; no reliable D call. Trimming stripped 1 base from V and 2 bases from J, with 9 bases between. The CDR3 runs 14 residues. Germline-derived CDR1 and CDR2 are MGHDK and SYGVNS.

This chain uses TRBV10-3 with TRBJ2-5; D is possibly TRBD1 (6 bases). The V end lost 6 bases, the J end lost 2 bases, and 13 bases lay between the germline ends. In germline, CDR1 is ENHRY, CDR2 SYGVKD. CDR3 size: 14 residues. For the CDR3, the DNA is TGTGCCATCAGCCTAACCGGACAGCAAGAGACCCAGTACTTC. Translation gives CAISLTGQQETQYF.

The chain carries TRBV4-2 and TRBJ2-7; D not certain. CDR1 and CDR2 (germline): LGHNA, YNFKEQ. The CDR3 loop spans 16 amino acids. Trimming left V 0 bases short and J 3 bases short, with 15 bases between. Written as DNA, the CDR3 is TGTGCCAGCAGCCAAGAGTATGGGTTAAAAAACTACGAGCAGTACTTC. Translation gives CASSQEYGLKNYEQYF.

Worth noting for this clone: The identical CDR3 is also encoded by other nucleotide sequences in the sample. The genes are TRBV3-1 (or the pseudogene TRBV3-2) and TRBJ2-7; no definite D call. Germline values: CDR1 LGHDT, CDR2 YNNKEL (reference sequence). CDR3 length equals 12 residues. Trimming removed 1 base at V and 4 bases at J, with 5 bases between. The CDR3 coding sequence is TGTGCCAGCAGCCAAGGAGTGTACGAGCAGTACTTC. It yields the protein CASSQGVYEQYF.

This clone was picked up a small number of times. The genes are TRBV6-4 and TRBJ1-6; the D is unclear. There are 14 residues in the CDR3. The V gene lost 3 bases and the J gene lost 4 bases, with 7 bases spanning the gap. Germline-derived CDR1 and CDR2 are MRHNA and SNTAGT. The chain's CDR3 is CASSEFQYNSPLHF. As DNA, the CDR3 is TGTGCCAGCAGTGAATTCCAATATAATTCACCCCTCCACTTT.

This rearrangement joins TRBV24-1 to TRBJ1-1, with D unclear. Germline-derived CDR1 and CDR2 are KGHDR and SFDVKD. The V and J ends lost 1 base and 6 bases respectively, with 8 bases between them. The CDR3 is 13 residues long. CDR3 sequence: CATSDFSGAEAFF. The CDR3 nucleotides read TGTGCCACCAGTGATTTCTCCGGGGCTGAAGCTTTCTTT.

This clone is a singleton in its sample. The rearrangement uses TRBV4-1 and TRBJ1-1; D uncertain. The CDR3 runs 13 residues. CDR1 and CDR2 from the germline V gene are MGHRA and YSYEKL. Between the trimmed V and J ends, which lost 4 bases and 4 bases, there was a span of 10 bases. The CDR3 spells CASSPLGITEAFF. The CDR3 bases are TGCGCCAGCAGCCCTCTGGGGATCACTGAAGCTTTCTTT.

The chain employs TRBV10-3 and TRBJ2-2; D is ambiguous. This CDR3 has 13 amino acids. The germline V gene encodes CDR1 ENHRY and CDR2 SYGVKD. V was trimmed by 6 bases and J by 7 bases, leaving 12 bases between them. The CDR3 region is CAIRALGGGELFF. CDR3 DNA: TGTGCCATCAGGGCCCTGGGTGGCGGGGAGCTGTTTTTT.

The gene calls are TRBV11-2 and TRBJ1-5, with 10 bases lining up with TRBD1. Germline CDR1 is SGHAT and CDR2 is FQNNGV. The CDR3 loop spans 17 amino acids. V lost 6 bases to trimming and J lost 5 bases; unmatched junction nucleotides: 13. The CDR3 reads CASSPTGTGVEDQPQHF. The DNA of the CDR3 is TGTGCCAGCAGTCCCACTGGGACAGGGGTTGAGGATCAGCCCCAGCATTTT.

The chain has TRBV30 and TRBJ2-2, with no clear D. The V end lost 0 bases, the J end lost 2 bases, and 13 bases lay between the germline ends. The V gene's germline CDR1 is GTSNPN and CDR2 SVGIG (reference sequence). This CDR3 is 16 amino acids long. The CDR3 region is CAWSVTFRANTGELFF. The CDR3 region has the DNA TGTGCCTGGAGTGTAACGTTCCGGGCCAACACCGGGGAGCTGTTTTTT.

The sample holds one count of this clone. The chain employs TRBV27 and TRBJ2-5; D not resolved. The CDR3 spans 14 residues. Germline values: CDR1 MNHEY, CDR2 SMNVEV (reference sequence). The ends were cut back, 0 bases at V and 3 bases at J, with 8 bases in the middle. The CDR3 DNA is TGTGCCAGCAGTTTATCGGGGTTAGAAGAGACCCAGTACTTC. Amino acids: CASSLSGLEETQYF.

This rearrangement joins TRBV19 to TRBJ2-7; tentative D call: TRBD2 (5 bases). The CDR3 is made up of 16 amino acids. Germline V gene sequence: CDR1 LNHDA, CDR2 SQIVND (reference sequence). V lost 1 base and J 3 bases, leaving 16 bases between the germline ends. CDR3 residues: CASSIVGANPGYEQYF. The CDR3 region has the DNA TGTGCCAGTAGTATAGTGGGAGCGAATCCGGGCTACGAGCAGTACTTC.

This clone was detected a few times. The CDR3 sequence is CASSFPTATFYEQYF. Here the CDR3 DNA reads TGTGCCAGCAGCTTTCCCACAGCAACTTTCTACGAGCAGTACTTC. The chain has TRBV7-9 and TRBJ2-7, with unresolved D. The V end was cut by 3 bases, the J end by 3 bases, with 15 bases between. Germline-derived CDR1 and CDR2 are SEHNR and FQNEAQ (reference sequence). The CDR3 runs to 15 residues.

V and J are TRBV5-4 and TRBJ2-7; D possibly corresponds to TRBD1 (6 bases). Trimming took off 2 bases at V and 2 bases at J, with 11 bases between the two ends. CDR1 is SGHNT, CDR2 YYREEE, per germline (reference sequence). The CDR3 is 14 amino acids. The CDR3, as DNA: TGTGCCAGCAGCTTCAGGGGATCGACCTACGAGCAGTACTTC. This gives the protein CASSFRGSTYEQYF.

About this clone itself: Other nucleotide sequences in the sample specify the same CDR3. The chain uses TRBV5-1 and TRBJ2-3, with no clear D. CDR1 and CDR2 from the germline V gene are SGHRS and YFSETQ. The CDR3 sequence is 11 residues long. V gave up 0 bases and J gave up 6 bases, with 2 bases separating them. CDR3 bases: TGCGCCAGCAGCTTGGTGGATACGCAGTATTTT. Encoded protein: CASSLVDTQYF.